Presented here are 23 T cell receptor beta chains from one specimen sequenced in a study of T cells in Graves' hyperthyroidism and ophthalmopathy. Amplification yielded TCR beta CDR3 regions, with RNA transcripts as the source. TCR CDR3 underwent first-round RT-PCR with the HTBI primer set. From the multiplex PCR reads, TCRdb called clonotypes with MiXCR, one entry per CDR3 protein. The sample carries over 200,000 distinct CDR3 sequences, roughly 18% recorded once. The source material was blood. Every receptor here comes from a man between 40 and 49 years old with Graves' hyperthyroidism.

The chain employs TRBV18 and TRBJ1-4; D gene ambiguous. This CDR3 is 14 amino acids long. From germline, CDR1 is KGHSH and CDR2 LQKENI. V was cut by 2 bases and J by 8 bases, with 12 bases left in between. The CDR3 nucleotides read TGTGCCAGCTCACCATCCATTTGGGGAGAAAAACTGTTTTTT. Translated, it gives CASSPSIWGEKLFF.

This clonotype was seen only a few times. This chain joins TRBV6-1 and TRBJ2-5; 8 bases are shared with TRBD1. CDR1 is MNHNS, CDR2 SASEGT, per germline. V lost 8 bases to trimming and J lost 2 bases; unmatched junction nucleotides: 7. The CDR3 is 14 amino acids. In nucleotides, the CDR3 is TGTGCCAGCCTGGCGGACAGGGTACAAGAGACCCAGTACTTC. Translated: CASLADRVQETQYF.

This clonotype was found a few times. V is TRBV9 and J is TRBJ1-1; TRBD1 agrees at 8 bases. CDR3 size: 17 residues. Germline trimming cut 3 bases from V and 7 bases from J; bases unmatched to any gene: 17. In germline, CDR1 is SGDLS, CDR2 YYNGEE. The CDR3 loop reads CASSAFPGTGATYEAFF. The CDR3 DNA reads as TGTGCCAGCAGCGCCTTCCCCGGGACAGGAGCTACCTATGAAGCTTTCTTT.

This clonotype was recorded many times. The chain is built from TRBV30 and TRBJ2-5, with TRBD1 matching over 9 bases. Per the germline V gene, CDR1 is GTSNPN and CDR2 is SVGIG (reference sequence). CDR3 length equals 15 residues. The V segment lost 4 bases and the J segment 3 bases; nucleotides outside the gene matches: 9. CDR3 region: CAWTRLTGGEETQYF. The CDR3, as DNA: TGTGCCTGGACGCGACTCACAGGGGGCGAAGAGACCCAGTACTTC.

This clonotype was seen at least ten times. The rearrangement uses TRBV3-1 and TRBJ2-1; D is unclear. In germline, CDR1 is LGHDT, CDR2 YNNKEL (reference sequence). The CDR3 is made up of 13 amino acids. The V and J ends lost 2 bases and 9 bases respectively, with 11 bases between them. The CDR3 region is CASSQLNILEQFF. The CDR3 DNA sequence: TGTGCCAGCAGCCAACTAAATATACTTGAGCAGTTCTTC.

Ten or more counts support this clonotype. This chain joins TRBV27 and TRBJ2-3; 9 bases align to TRBD2. J lost 3 bases, V lost 3 bases, and 7 bases had no gene match. Germline CDR1 MNHEY, CDR2 SMNVEV (reference sequence). This CDR3 region has 16 residues. In DNA form, the CDR3 reads TGTGCCAGCAGTTTTGCGAGCGGGGGGTCGACAGATACGCAGTATTTT. Amino acids: CASSFASGGSTDTQYF.

This clonotype was counted many times. V is TRBV7-2 and J is TRBJ2-7; D is unresolved. The CDR3 spans 12 residues. V was shortened by 4 bases and J by 0 bases, with 4 bases between the two germline ends. Germline CDR1 and CDR2: SGHTA and FQGNSA. CDR3 in amino acids: CASSSVSYEQYF. Here the CDR3 DNA reads TGTGCCAGCAGCTCCGTCTCCTACGAGCAGTACTTC.

At least ten counts were recorded for this clonotype. This chain links TRBV6-5 with TRBJ2-3; TRBD1 matches at 10 bases. From germline, CDR1 is MNHEY and CDR2 SVGAGI. The CDR3 length is 17 residues. Germline trimming cut 5 bases from V and 3 bases from J; bases unmatched to any gene: 11. CDR3 nucleotide sequence: TGTGCCAGCAGTCCGGTATCCGGGACAGGGGTAACAGATACGCAGTATTTT. Protein: CASSPVSGTGVTDTQYF.

This clonotype was seen ten or more times. This chain joins TRBV7-2 and TRBJ2-7; 9 bases fit TRBD2. Germline V gene data show CDR1 as SGHTA and CDR2 as FQGNSA. Trimming took 4 bases from V and 4 from J; bases not matched to a gene: 5. This CDR3 is built from 14 residues. The CDR3 nucleotides are TGTGCCAGCAGCTCTAGCGGGGAACTTTACGAGCAGTACTTC. Translating gives CASSSSGELYEQYF.

Concerning this clonotype: A much larger clone differs from this one at a single base, so this may be a read error. This sequence joins TRBV20-1 and TRBJ1-6; D might be TRBD1 (5 bases). The CDR3 consists of 14 residues. CDR1 and CDR2 from the germline V gene are DFQATT and SNEGSKA (reference sequence). Here the CDR3 reads CSASHRIAGSPPHF. DNA for the CDR3: TGCAGTGCTAGCCACAGGATCGCTGGTTCACCCCCCCACTTT.

This clonotype was seen repeatedly, ten times or more. This rearrangement joins TRBV2 to TRBJ1-3, with D possibly matching TRBD1 (5 bases). Germline V CDR1 and CDR2: SNHLY, FYNNEI. This CDR3 is 15 amino acids long. Trimming pared 10 bases from V and 1 base from J, leaving 17 bases between. As DNA, the CDR3 is TGTGCCACTCGACGAGGACAAGCTTCTGGAAACACCATATATTTT. Encoded protein: CATRRGQASGNTIYF.

This clonotype was seen at least ten times. In DNA form, the CDR3 reads TGTGCCAGCACAGGACAGATAACTAATGAAAAACTGTTTTTT. Its translation: CASTGQITNEKLFF. V and J are TRBV12-3 or TRBV12-4 and TRBJ1-4, with D possibly matching TRBD1 (6 bases). The V gene lost 7 bases and the J gene lost 1 base, with 10 bases spanning the gap. CDR3 size: 14 residues.

The gene calls are TRBV7-3 and TRBJ2-3; 8 nucleotides line up with TRBD2. Germline trimming cut 2 bases from V and 5 bases from J; bases unmatched to any gene: 9. CDR3 length: 16 residues. The germline V gene encodes CDR1 SGHTA and CDR2 FQGTGA. The CDR3 DNA reads as TGTGCCAGCAGCTTAGGTGGCCCGGGGGGGCAAGATACGCAGTATTTT. This encodes CASSLGGPGGQDTQYF.

This clonotype occurred a few times. This chain joins TRBV12-3 or TRBV12-4 and TRBJ1-3; D unclear. V dropped 2 bases and J dropped 5 bases, with 10 bases sitting between them. This CDR3 is built from 14 residues. Here the CDR3 DNA reads TGTGCCAGCAGTTTATGGGGTTCCAGAAACACCATATATTTT. Translating it yields CASSLWGSRNTIYF.

As for this clonotype: A much larger clone is a single base away; this may be a read error. V gene TRBV9 combines with J gene TRBJ2-1; 7 bases map to TRBD1. Per the germline V gene, CDR1 is SGDLS and CDR2 is YYNGEE. The CDR3 consists of 15 residues. The CDR3 region is CASSVGGQLYNEQSF. CDR3 DNA sequence: TGTGCCAGCAGCGTAGGGGGACAGTTGTACAATGAGCAGTCCTTC. Filled out from reference TRBV9 and TRBJ2-1, the complete variable domain reads DSGVTQTPKHLITATGQRVTLRCSPRSGDLSVYWYQQSLDQGLQFLIQYYNGEERAKGNILERFSAQQFPDLHSELNLSSLELGDSALYFCASSVGGQLYNEQSFGPGTRLTVL.

This clonotype was counted ten times or more. The chain is built from TRBV6-2 or TRBV6-3 and TRBJ2-1; the D gene is possibly TRBD1 (5 bases). This CDR3 is 15 amino acids long. V dropped 5 bases and J dropped 0 bases, with 11 bases sitting between them. The germline V gene has CDR1 MNHEY and CDR2 SVGEGT. The CDR3 reads CASSRQRYSYNEQFF. CDR3 DNA sequence: TGTGCCAGCAGTCGACAGCGCTACTCCTACAATGAGCAGTTCTTC.

The chain couples TRBV5-6 to TRBJ1-2; D is possibly TRBD1 (5 bases). CDR3 length equals 14 residues. CDR1 SGHDT and CDR2 YYEEEE come from the germline V gene. Between the trimmed V and J ends, which lost 1 base and 10 bases, there was a span of 17 bases. The CDR3 spells CASSLSVRATSYTF. The CDR3 DNA reads as TGTGCCAGCAGCTTGTCGGTCAGGGCCACTTCCTACACCTTC.

The J gene is TRBJ1-4, the V gene TRBV7-2, with TRBD1 matching 10 bases. The CDR3 runs to 16 residues. Per germline, CDR1 SGHTA and CDR2 FQGNSA. Trimming at V came to 5 bases and at J to 5 bases, leaving 8 bases not matched to a gene. The CDR3 here is CASSGTRTGGNEKLFF. The DNA of the CDR3 is TGTGCCAGCAGCGGGACGCGGACAGGGGGGAATGAAAAACTGTTTTTT.

The genes are TRBV7-3 and TRBJ2-1; TRBD2 agrees at 8 bases. The CDR3 loop spans 15 amino acids. Germline V gene data show CDR1 as SGHTA and CDR2 as FQGTGA. With V trimmed by 1 base and J by 5 bases, 4 bases remained unmatched. The CDR3 reads CASSLSPGGDNEQFF. The CDR3 coding sequence is TGTGCCAGCAGCTTAAGTCCGGGGGGGGACAATGAGCAGTTCTTC. The full variable domain, rest sourced from reference TRBV7-3 and TRBJ2-1, is GAGVSQTPSNKVTEKGKYVELRCDPISGHTALYWYRQSLGQGPEFLIYFQGTGAADDSGLPNDRFFAVRPEGSVSTLKIQRTERGDSAVYLCASSLSPGGDNEQFFGPGTRLTVL.

The chain is built from TRBV20-1 and TRBJ2-1; 10 bases are shared with TRBD1. Unmatched junction bases numbered 7, after V lost 5 bases and J lost 6 bases. The CDR3 runs to 14 residues. Germline loops: CDR1 DFQATT, CDR2 SNEGSKA (reference sequence). CDR3 in DNA: TGCAGTGCTCCTAGGACAGGGGGTGGCAATGAGCAGTTCTTC. It codes for CSAPRTGGGNEQFF.

V is TRBV28 and J is TRBJ2-5; no clear D gene. Germline V gene lookup returns CDR1 MDHEN and CDR2 SYDVKM. V lost 8 bases and J 5 bases, leaving 12 bases between the germline ends. CDR3 length: 12 amino acids. The CDR3 loop reads CASGLLRETQYF. CDR3 bases: TGTGCCAGCGGGCTCCTAAGGGAGACCCAGTACTTC.

This rearrangement joins TRBV9 to TRBJ2-7; 7 positions agree with TRBD1. The germline gives CDR1 SGDLS, CDR2 YYNGEE. V shed 1 base and J 6 bases; nucleotides not matched to a gene: 1. The CDR3 has 12 amino acids. CDR3 sequence reads: CASSVSGGEQYF. The CDR3 bases are TGTGCCAGCAGCGTATCAGGGGGCGAGCAGTACTTC.

In DNA, the CDR3 is TGCAGTGCTAGAGATCGAGACAGGGGGCTGAATGGCTACACCTTC. Amino acids: CSARDRDRGLNGYTF. The chain couples TRBV20-1 to TRBJ1-2; 10 bases align to TRBD1. With 0 bases clipped from V and 6 bases from J, the junction kept 7 bases outside the gene matches. The CDR3 loop spans 15 amino acids. From germline, CDR1 is DFQATT and CDR2 SNEGSKA (reference sequence).